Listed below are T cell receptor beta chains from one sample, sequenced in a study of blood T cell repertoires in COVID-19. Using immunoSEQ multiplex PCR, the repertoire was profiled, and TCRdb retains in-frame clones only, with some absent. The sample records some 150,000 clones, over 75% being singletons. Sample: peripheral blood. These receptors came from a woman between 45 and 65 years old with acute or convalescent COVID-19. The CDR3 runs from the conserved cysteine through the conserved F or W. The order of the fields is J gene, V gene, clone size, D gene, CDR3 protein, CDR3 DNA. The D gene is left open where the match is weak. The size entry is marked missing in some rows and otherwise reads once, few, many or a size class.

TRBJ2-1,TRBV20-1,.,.,CSASLDRIGSQFF,TGCAGTGCTAGTCTCGACAGGATTGGGTCGCAGTTCTTC
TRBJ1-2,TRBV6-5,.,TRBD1,CASSIRDRHGYTF,TGTGCCAGCAGTATCCGGGACAGGCATGGCTACACCTTC
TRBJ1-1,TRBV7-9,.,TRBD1,CASSQGAGTEAFF,TGTGCCAGCAGCCAGGGGGCGGGCACTGAAGCTTTCTTT
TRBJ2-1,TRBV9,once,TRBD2,CASSGGGGGNEQFF,TGTGCCAGCAGCGGGGGCGGGGGGGGAAATGAGCAGTTCTTC
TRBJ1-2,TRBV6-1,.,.,CASSESGDGYTF,TGTGCCAGCAGTGAGTCCGGAGATGGCTACACCTTC
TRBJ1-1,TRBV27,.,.,CASSPQGHTEAFF,TGTGCCAGCAGTCCACAGGGTCACACTGAAGCTTTCTTT
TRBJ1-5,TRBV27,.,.,CASSFSGNQPQHF,TGTGCCAGCAGTTTCTCAGGGAATCAGCCCCAGCATTTT
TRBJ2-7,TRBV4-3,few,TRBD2,CASSQDWQRGLAGQSYEQYF,TGCGCCAGCAGCCAAGACTGGCAACGGGGACTAGCGGGGCAATCCTACGAGCAGTACTTC
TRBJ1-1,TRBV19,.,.,CASSMQGTTYRAFF,TGTGCCAGTAGTATGCAGGGGACAACCTATCGGGCTTTCTTT
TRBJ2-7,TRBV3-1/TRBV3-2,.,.,CASSQGLPSYEQYF,TGTGCCAGCAGCCAAGGACTCCCCTCCTACGAGCAGTACTTC
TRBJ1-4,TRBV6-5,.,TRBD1,CASSYGQGKGKLFF,TGTGCCAGCAGTTACGGACAGGGCAAGGGAAAACTGTTTTTT
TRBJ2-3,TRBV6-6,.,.,CASSGLADTQYF,TGTGCCAGCAGCGGTCTCGCAGATACGCAGTATTTT
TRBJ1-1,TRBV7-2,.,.,CASSLQAQADTEAFF,TGTGCCAGCAGCTTACAGGCCCAGGCCGACACTGAAGCTTTCTTT
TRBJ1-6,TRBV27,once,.,CASRPLTDYNSPLHF,TGTGCCAGCAGGCCCCTGACAGACTATAATTCACCCCTCCACTTT
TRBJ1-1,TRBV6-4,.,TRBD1,CASSPTGGGTGAIEAFF,TGTGCCAGCAGTCCGACAGGAGGAGGAACAGGGGCAATTGAAGCTTTCTTT
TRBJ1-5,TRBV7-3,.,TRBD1,CASDPSFAGTGEPQHF,TGTGCCAGCGATCCCTCATTCGCAGGGACAGGGGAGCCCCAGCATTTT
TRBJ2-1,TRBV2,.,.,CARTRDINDEQFF,TGTGCCAGGACCCGGGACATCAACGATGAGCAGTTCTTC
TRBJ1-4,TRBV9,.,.,CASSFAPTGINEKLFF,TGTGCCAGCAGCTTCGCCCCGACAGGCATTAATGAAAAACTGTTTTTT
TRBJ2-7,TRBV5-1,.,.,CASSRLPSPSGEQYF,TGCGCCAGCAGCCGCCTGCCCTCGCCTTCGGGGGAGCAGTACTTC
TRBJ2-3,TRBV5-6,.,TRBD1,CASSLVGQGSTDTQYF,TGTGCCAGCAGCTTGGTGGGACAGGGGAGCACAGATACGCAGTATTTT
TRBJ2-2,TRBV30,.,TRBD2,CAWSGQGGVEELFF,TGTGCCTGGAGTGGCCAGGGAGGGGTGGAGGAGCTGTTTTTT
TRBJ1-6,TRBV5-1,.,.,CASSLEEYSPLHF,TGCGCCAGCAGCTTGGAGGAGTATTCACCCCTCCACTTT
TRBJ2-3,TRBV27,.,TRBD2,CASKVWERGGTDTQYF,TGTGCCAGCAAGGTTTGGGAGCGGGGGGGCACAGATACGCAGTATTTT
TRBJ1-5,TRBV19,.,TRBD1,CASSTIEGAEQPQHF,TGTGCCAGTAGTACCATCGAGGGGGCGGAGCAGCCCCAGCATTTT
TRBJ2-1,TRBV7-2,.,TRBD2,CASSNRASGMYNEQFF,TGTGCCAGCAGCAATAGGGCTAGCGGGATGTACAATGAGCAGTTCTTC
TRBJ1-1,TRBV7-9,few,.,CASSSSTEAFF,TGTGCCAGCAGCTCTTCTACTGAAGCTTTCTTT
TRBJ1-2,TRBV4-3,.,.,CASSQTLEANYGYTF,TGCGCCAGCAGCCAAACACTGGAGGCTAACTATGGCTACACCTTC
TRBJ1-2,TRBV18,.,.,CASSPADSDYGYTF,TGTGCCAGCTCACCAGCGGACAGCGACTATGGCTACACCTTC
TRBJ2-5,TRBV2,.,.,CASTPNRGETQYF,TGTGCCAGCACCCCGAACCGGGGGGAGACCCAGTACTTC
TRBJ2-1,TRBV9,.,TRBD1,CASKTGTDHNEQFF,TGTGCCAGCAAAACAGGGACAGACCACAATGAGCAGTTCTTC
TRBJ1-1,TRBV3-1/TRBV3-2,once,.,CASSQDQGNTEAFF,TGTGCCAGCAGCCAAGATCAGGGGAACACTGAAGCTTTCTTT
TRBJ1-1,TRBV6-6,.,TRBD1,CASSWTGNTEAFF,TGTGCCAGCAGTTGGACAGGGAACACTGAAGCTTTCTTT
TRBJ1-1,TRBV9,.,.,CASSVVVNTEAFF,TGTGCCAGCAGCGTAGTTGTAAACACTGAAGCTTTCTTT
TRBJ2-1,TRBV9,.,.,CASSVDGDSYNEQFF,TGTGCCAGCAGCGTTGACGGGGACTCCTACAATGAGCAGTTCTTC
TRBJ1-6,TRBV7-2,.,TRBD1,CASSRDRDNSPLHF,TGTGCCAGCAGCCGGGACAGGGACAATTCACCCCTCCACTTT
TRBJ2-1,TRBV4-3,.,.,CASSQDPRRPEQFF,TGCGCCAGCAGCCAAGATCCGAGGCGTCCTGAGCAGTTCTTC
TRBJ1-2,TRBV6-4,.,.,CASSGSAGAYGYTF,TGTGCCAGCAGTGGCTCGGCAGGGGCGTATGGCTACACCTTC
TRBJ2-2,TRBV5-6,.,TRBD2,CASSEPGTSGGTGELFF,TGTGCCAGCAGCGAACCGGGGACTAGCGGGGGCACCGGGGAGCTGTTTTTT
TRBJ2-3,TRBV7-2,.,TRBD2,CASSWWRGVVADTQYF,TGTGCCAGCAGCTGGTGGCGGGGGGTCGTGGCAGATACGCAGTATTTT
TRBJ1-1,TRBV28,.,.,CASSLQTATEAFF,TGTGCCAGCAGTTTACAAACAGCTACTGAAGCTTTCTTT
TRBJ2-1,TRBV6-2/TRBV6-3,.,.,CASSYSRGEQFF,TGTGCCAGCAGTTACTCACGGGGTGAGCAGTTCTTC
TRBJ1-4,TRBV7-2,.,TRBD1,CASSTPRDRTNEKLFF,TGTGCCAGCAGCACACCCCGGGACAGAACTAATGAAAAACTGTTTTTT
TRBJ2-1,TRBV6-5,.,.,CATHLGPYNEQFF,TGTGCCACGCACCTGGGGCCGTACAATGAGCAGTTCTTC
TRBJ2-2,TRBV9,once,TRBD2,CASTGTSGGITGELFF,TGTGCCAGCACCGGGACAAGCGGGGGGATCACCGGGGAGCTGTTTTTT
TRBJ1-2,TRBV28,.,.,CASSLPISRDENYGYTF,TGTGCCAGCAGTTTACCAATATCCCGGGATGAGAATTATGGCTACACCTTC
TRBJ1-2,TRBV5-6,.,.,CASSLSSRSYTF,TGTGCCAGCAGCTTGTCTTCGCGAAGCTACACCTTC
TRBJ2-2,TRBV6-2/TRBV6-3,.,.,CASSWLAVGTGELFF,TGTGCCAGCAGTTGGCTAGCAGTAGGCACCGGGGAGCTGTTTTTT
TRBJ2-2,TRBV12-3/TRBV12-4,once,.,CASREVGVGELFF,TGTGCCAGCAGGGAAGTAGGGGTTGGGGAGCTGTTTTTT
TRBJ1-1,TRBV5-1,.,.,CASSQSPVKNTEAFF,TGCGCCAGCAGCCAGTCCCCCGTGAAGAACACTGAAGCTTTCTTT
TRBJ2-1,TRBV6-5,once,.,CASGLSQQFF,TGTGCCAGCGGACTCTCGCAGCAGTTCTTC
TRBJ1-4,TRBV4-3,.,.,CASSQGVSEGEKLFF,TGCGCCAGCAGCCAAGGTGTCAGTGAGGGAGAAAAACTGTTTTTT
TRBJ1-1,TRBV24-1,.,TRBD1,CATSEGQVGNTEAFF,TGTGCCACCAGTGAAGGACAGGTTGGTAACACTGAAGCTTTCTTT